This entry describes one T cell receptor (beta chain). This sample stems from a study of blood T cell repertoires in COVID-19. Libraries were prepared by immunoSEQ multiplex PCR; TCRdb keeps only in-frame clonotypes and omits some of them. This sample has 190,000 or so clones, with around four fifths found just once. CDR1 is MNHNY, CDR2 SVGAGI, per germline (reference sequence). This CDR3 comprises 18 residues. V was trimmed by 5 bases and J by 3 bases, leaving 22 bases between them. The TCR originated in a man aged 45-65 years with active or convalescent COVID-19. The chain has TRBV6-6 and TRBJ1-4, with a weak D call TRBD1 (6 bases). Material: peripheral blood. CDR3 DNA sequence: TGTGCCAGCAGTCACGAAAATGGGGGGGGCTCGGCTAATGAAAAACTGTTTTTT. Amino acid sequence: CASSHENGGGSANEKLFF.